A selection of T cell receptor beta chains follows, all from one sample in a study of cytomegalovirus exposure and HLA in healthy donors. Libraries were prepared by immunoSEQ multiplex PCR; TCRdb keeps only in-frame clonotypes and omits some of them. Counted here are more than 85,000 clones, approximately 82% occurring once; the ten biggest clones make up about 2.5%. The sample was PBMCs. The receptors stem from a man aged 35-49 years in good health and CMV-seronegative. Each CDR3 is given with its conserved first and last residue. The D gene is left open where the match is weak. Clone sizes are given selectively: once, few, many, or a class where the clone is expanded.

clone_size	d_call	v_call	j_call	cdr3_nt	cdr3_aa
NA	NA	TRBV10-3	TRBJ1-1	TGTGCCATCGGCCTACCGACAGGCGTGGCTTTCTTT	CAIGLPTGVAFF
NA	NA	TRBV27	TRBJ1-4	TGTGCCAGCAGTTTAATCGGGGAGGATGGAAAACTGTTTTTT	CASSLIGEDGKLFF
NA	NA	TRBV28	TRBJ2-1	TGTGCCAGCAGTTTATTCGGAGGGACCTACAATGAGCAGTTCTTC	CASSLFGGTYNEQFF
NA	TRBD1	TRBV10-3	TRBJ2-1	TGTGCCATCAGGCTAAACCGGGACAGGGGGCCTGGGTCTTCGAATGAGCAGTTCTTC	CAIRLNRDRGPGSSNEQFF
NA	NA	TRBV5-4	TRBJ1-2	TGTGCCAGCAGCTTGGCAGGGGTCGCGAGGGGCTACACCTTC	CASSLAGVARGYTF
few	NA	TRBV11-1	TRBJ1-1	TGTGCCAGCAGCGACCCGGGACACGGTTGGGGTGGAGCTTTCTTT	CASSDPGHGWGGAFF
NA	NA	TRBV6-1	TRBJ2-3	TGTGCCAGCTCCCAAGGGGCAGGGGTTACAGATACGCAGTATTTT	CASSQGAGVTDTQYF
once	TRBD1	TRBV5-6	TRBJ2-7	TGTGCCAGCAGCTTGGCACAGGGGTTTCACGAGCAGTACTTC	CASSLAQGFHEQYF
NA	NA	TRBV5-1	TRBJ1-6	TGCGCCAGCAGCTTGGGGGTCGTTAACGGGAATTCACCCCTCCACTTT	CASSLGVVNGNSPLHF
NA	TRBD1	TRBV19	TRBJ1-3	TGTGCCAGTAGTATGGGACAGGGGAGTGAGTCTGGAAACACCATATATTTT	CASSMGQGSESGNTIYF
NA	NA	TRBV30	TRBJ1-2	TGTGCCTGGACTGCGGGGACCTATGGCTACACCTTC	CAWTAGTYGYTF
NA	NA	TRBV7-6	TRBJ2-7	TGTGCCAGCAGCGGACCAGGAAGAGGGGGCTACGAGCAGTACTTC	CASSGPGRGGYEQYF
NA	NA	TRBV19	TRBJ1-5	TGTGCCAGTAGTATCTTCCCACCAGTCAATCAGCCCCAGCATTTT	CASSIFPPVNQPQHF